This T cell receptor (beta chain) was observed in a study of OX40 agonist ivuxolimab in advanced cancers. For the study at large: Patients in dose escalation had liver, melanoma, kidney or head and neck cancers.

The CDR3 has 14 amino acids. Clones were read by immunoSEQ multiplex PCR, and TCRdb kept only the in-frame ones, dropping some. This table has approximately 74,000 clones, around nine tenths appearing once. Material: CD4+ or CD8+ T cells sorted from blood, obtained in a trial of the OX40 agonist ivuxolimab. This clonotype was sampled from an adult with an advanced solid tumor such as melanoma, head and neck, liver or kidney cancer. The chain joins TRBV21-1 to TRBJ2-7; the table assigns TRBD2, which was not confirmed against the DNA. TRBV21-1 is a recognized pseudogene. The CDR3 DNA reads as TGTGCCAGCGACGACTATTTTAGCTCCTACGAGCAGTACTTC. Its protein product is CASDDYFSSYEQYF.